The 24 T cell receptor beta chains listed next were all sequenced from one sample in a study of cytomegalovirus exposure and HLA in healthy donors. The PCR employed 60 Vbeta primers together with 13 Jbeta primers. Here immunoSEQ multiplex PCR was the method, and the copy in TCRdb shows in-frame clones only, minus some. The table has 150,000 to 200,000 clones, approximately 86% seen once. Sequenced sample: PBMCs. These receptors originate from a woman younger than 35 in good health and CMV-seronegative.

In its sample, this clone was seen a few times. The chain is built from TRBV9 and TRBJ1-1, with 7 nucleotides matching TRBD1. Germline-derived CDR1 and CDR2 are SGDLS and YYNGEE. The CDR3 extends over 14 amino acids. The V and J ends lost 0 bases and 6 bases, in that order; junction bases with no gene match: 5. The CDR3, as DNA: TGTGCCAGCAGCGTAGGGCAAGGGGGCCCTGAAGCTTTCTTT. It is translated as CASSVGQGGPEAFF.

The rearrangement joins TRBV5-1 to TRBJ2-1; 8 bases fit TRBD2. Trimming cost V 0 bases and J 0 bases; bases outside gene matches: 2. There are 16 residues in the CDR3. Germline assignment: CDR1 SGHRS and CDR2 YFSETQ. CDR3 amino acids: CASSLAGGGSYNEQFF. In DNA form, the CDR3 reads TGCGCCAGCAGCTTGGCCGGGGGGGGCTCCTACAATGAGCAGTTCTTC. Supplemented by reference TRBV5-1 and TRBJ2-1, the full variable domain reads KAGVTQTPRYLIKTRGQQVTLSCSPISGHRSVSWYQQTPGQGLQFLFEYFSETQRNKGNFPGRFSGRQFSNSRSEMNVSTLELGDSALYLCASSLAGGGSYNEQFFGPGTRLTVL.

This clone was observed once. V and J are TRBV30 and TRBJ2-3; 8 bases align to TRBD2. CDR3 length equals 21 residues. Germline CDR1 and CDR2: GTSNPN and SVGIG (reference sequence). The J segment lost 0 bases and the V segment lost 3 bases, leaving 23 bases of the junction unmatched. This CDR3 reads CAWRPQVLGSGENTSTDTQYF. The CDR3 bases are TGTGCCTGGAGGCCTCAGGTTTTGGGTAGCGGGGAAAATACTAGCACAGATACGCAGTATTTT.

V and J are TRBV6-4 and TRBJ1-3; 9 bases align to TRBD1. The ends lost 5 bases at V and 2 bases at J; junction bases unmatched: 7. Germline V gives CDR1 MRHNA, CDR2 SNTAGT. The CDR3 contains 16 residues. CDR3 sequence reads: CASSRGQGRPGNTIYF. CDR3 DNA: TGTGCCAGCAGTAGGGGACAGGGTAGACCTGGAAACACCATATATTTT.

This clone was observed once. The CDR3 region is CATRQDSSYEQYF. CDR3 coding DNA: TGTGCCACCCGTCAGGACAGCTCCTACGAGCAGTACTTC. The V gene is TRBV11-3, the J gene TRBJ2-7, with TRBD1 as a possible D gene (6 bases). The CDR3 loop spans 13 amino acids. CDR1 and CDR2 (germline): SGHNT, YENEEA. V dropped 10 bases and J dropped 0 bases, with 13 bases sitting between them.

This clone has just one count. The CDR3 region is CASSLVAGVNTGELFF. CDR3 bases: TGTGCCAGCAGCTTAGTAGCAGGGGTGAACACCGGGGAGCTGTTTTTT. V gene TRBV7-2 combines with J gene TRBJ2-2; TRBD1 might be the D (6 bases). CDR1 is SGHTA, CDR2 FQGNSA, per germline. The CDR3 consists of 16 residues. Trimming took 1 base from V and 1 from J, leaving 10 bases between them.

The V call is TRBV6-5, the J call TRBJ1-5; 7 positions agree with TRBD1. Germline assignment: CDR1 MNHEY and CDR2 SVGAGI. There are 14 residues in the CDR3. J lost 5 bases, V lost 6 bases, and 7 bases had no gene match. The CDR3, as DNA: TGTGCCAGCAGCCACGCAGGGGGGCATCAGCCCCAGCATTTT. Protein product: CASSHAGGHQPQHF.

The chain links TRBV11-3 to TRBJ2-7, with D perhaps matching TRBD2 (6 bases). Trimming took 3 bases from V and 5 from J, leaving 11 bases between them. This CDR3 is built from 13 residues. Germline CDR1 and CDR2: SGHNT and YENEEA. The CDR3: CASSFRRGNEQYF. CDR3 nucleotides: TGTGCCAGCAGCTTTCGGCGCGGGAACGAGCAGTACTTC.

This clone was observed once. The CDR3 region has the DNA TGCGCCAGCAGCTTGGGCGTCAGGGGGCTAGGCACCGGGGAGCTGTTTTTT. It is translated as CASSLGVRGLGTGELFF. The chain links TRBV5-1 to TRBJ2-2, with 8 nucleotides matching TRBD1. This CDR3 is 17 amino acids long. Germline lookup yields CDR1 SGHRS and CDR2 YFSETQ. With 0 bases clipped from V and 4 bases from J, the junction kept 8 bases outside the gene matches.

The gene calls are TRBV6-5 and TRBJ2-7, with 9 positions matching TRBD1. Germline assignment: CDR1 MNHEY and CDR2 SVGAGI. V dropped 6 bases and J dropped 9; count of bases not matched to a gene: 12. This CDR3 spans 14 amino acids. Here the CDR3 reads CASRETGTGRGQYF. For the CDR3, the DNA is TGTGCCAGCAGAGAAACCGGGACAGGGCGTGGGCAGTACTTC.

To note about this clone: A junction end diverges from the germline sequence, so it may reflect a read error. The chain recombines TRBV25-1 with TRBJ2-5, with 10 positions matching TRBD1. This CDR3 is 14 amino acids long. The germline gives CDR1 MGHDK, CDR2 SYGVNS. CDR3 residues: CASRTGGREETQHF. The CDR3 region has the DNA TGTGCCAGCAGGACAGGGGGCCGGGAAGAGACCCAGCACTTC.

CDR3 bases: TGTGCCAGCAGCCCCACCTCTAGCTCCTACGAGCAGTACTTC. Translated, it gives CASSPTSSSYEQYF. The chain couples TRBV9 to TRBJ2-5, with D unresolved. TRBJ2-7 matches the DNA end more closely, so the J call is doubtful. The CDR3 extends over 14 amino acids. Germline CDR1 and CDR2: SGDLS and YYNGEE.

CDR3 loop: CASSSAPTVPGETQYF. The CDR3 DNA sequence: TGCGCCAGCAGCAGCGCGCCGACAGTGCCCGGGGAGACCCAGTACTTC. V gene TRBV5-1 combines with J gene TRBJ2-5; weak D call: TRBD1 (5 bases). V lost 4 bases and J lost 5, with 21 bases in between. CDR1 and CDR2 (germline): SGHRS, YFSETQ. This CDR3 has 16 amino acids.

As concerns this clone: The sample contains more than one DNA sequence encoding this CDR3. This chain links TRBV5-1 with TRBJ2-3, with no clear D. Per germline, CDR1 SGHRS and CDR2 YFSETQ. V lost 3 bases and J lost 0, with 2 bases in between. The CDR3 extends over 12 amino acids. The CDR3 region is CASSSSTDTQYF. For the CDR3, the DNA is TGCGCCAGCAGCTCTAGCACAGATACGCAGTATTTT.

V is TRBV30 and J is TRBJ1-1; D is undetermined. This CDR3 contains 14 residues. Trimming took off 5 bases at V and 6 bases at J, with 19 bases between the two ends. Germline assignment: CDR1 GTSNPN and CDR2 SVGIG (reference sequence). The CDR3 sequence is CAWGLGSAAPEAFF. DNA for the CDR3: TGTGCCTGGGGGCTCGGCTCCGCAGCCCCTGAAGCTTTCTTT.

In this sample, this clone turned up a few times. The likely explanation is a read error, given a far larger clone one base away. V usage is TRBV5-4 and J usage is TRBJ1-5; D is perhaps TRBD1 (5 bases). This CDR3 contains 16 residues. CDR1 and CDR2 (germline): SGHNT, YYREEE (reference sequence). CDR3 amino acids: CASSLDGGYSTQPQHF. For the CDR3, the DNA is TGTGCCAGCAGCTTGGATGGGGGGTATAGCACTCAGCCCCAGCATTTT. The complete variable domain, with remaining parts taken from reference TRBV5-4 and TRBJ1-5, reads ETGVTQSPTHLIKTRGQQVTLRCSSQSGHNTVSWYQQALGQGPQFIFQYYREEENGRGNFPPRFSGLQFPNYSSELNVNALELDDSALYLCASSLDGGYSTQPQHFGDGTRLSIL.

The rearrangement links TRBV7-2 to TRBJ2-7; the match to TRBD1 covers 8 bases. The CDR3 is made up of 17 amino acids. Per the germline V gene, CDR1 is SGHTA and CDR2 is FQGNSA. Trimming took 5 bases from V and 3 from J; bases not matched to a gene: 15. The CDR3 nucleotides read TGTGCCAGCAGCGAACCCACTATAGGACAGGGTTACTACGAGCAGTACTTC. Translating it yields CASSEPTIGQGYYEQYF.

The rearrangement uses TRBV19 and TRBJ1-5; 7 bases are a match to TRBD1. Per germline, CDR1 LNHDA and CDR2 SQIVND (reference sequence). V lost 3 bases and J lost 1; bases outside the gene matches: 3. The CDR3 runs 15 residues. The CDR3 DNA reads TGTGCCAGTAGTATGACAGGGCTAAGCAATCAGCCCCAGCATTTT. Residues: CASSMTGLSNQPQHF.

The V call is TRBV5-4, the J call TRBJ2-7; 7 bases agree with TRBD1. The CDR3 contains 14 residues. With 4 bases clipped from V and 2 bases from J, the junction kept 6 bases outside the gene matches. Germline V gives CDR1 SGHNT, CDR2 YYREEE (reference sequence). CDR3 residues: CASSRPGQPYEQYF. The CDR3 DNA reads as TGTGCCAGCAGCCGGCCGGGACAGCCCTACGAGCAGTACTTC.

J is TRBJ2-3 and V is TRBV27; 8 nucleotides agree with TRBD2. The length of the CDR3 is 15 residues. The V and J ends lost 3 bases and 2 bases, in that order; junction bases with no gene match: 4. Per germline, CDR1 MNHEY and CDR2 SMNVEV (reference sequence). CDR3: CASSLVAGFTDTQYF. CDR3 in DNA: TGTGCCAGCAGTTTGGTAGCGGGATTCACAGATACGCAGTATTTT.

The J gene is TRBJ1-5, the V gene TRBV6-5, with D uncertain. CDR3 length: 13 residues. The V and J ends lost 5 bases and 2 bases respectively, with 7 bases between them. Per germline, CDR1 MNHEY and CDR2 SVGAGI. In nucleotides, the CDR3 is TGTGCCAGCAGTAATTATGGCAATCAGCCCCAGCATTTT. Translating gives CASSNYGNQPQHF.

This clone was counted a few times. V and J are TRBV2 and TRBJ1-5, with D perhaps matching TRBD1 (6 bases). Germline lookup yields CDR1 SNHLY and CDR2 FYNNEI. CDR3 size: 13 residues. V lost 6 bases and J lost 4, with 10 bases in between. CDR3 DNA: TGTGCCAGCAGGAGGACAGAAAATCAGCCCCAGCATTTT. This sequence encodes CASRRTENQPQHF.

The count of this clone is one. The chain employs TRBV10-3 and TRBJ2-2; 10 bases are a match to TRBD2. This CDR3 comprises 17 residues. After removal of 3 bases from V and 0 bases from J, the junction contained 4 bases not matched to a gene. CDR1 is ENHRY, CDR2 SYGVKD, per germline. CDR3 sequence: CAISESSGSANTGELFF. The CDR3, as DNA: TGTGCCATCAGTGAATCTAGCGGGAGTGCGAACACCGGGGAGCTGTTTTTT.

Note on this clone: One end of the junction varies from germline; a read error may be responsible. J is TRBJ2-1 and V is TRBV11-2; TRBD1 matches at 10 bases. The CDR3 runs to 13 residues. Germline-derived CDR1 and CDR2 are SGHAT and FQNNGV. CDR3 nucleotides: TGTGCCAGCAGCTTAGCCCTGGGACAGGGGCAGATCTTC. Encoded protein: CASSLALGQGQIF. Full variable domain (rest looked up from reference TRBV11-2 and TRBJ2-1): EAGVAQSPRYKIIEKRQSVAFWCNPISGHATLYWYQQILGQGPKLLIQFQNNGVVDDSQLPKDRFSAERLKGVDSTLKIQPAKLEDSAVYLCASSLALGQGQIFGPGTRLTVL.